These 20 T cell receptor beta chains came from one sample sequenced in a study of vaccination and CD4 T cells after COVID-19. The antigens of these receptors remain unknown. The treatment was: roughly 11-day PBMC culture with coronavirus spike peptide pools or control peptides (ViraFEST assay). Once obtained from cultured CD4+ T cells, the DNA was sequenced using the Oncomine TCR Beta short-read assay. A single record per CDR3 protein comes from TCRdb applying MiXCR to the PCR reads. The sample consists of around 2,700 distinct CDR3 sequences, approximately 72% of them appearing once. The sequenced sample consisted of CD4+ T cells from blood, cultured in vitro. These receptors all stem from a human donor who had recovered from COVID-19.

The chain carries TRBV6-5 and TRBJ1-1, with 9 bases lining up with TRBD1. The CDR3 length is 16 residues. The germline CDR1 and CDR2 sequences are MNHEY and SVGAGI. With V trimmed by 3 bases and J by 0 bases, 5 bases remained unmatched. CDR3: CASSYAGTGLNTEAFF. The CDR3 DNA reads as TGTGCCAGCAGTTATGCGGGGACAGGGCTGAACACTGAAGCTTTCTTT.

The chain links TRBV6-1 to TRBJ1-2; 7 positions match TRBD1. V gave up 7 bases and J gave up 8 bases; unmatched junction bases: 10. Germline CDR1 MNHNS, CDR2 SASEGT. The CDR3 runs to 13 residues. Here the CDR3 DNA reads TGTGCCAGCACCCAAACCTCAGGGGGAGGCTACACCTTC. Amino acid sequence: CASTQTSGGGYTF.

The V and J genes are TRBV5-1 and TRBJ1-6; D ambiguous. The CDR3 is 16 residues long. CDR1 and CDR2 from the germline V gene are SGHRS and YFSETQ. Trimming pared 0 bases from V and 10 bases from J, leaving 17 bases between. The CDR3: CASSLAEAPYRSPLHF. Here the CDR3 DNA reads TGCGCCAGCAGCTTGGCCGAGGCCCCATACAGATCACCCCTCCACTTT. Based on the CDR3 plus reference TRBV5-1 and TRBJ1-6, the full variable domain is KAGVTQTPRYLIKTRGQQVTLSCSPISGHRSVSWYQQTPGQGLQFLFEYFSETQRNKGNFPGRFSGRQFSNSRSEMNVSTLELGDSALYLCASSLAEAPYRSPLHFGNGTRLTVT.

The chain employs TRBV20-1 and TRBJ1-5; no firm D call. Trimming took 1 base from V and 0 from J, leaving 7 bases between them. The CDR3 extends over 14 amino acids. CDR1 DFQATT and CDR2 SNEGSKA come from the germline V gene (reference sequence). The CDR3 reads CSARVGNSNQPQHF. DNA of the CDR3: TGCAGTGCTAGAGTGGGTAATAGCAATCAGCCCCAGCATTTT.

V is TRBV5-1 and J is TRBJ1-1, with TRBD1 as a possible D gene (6 bases). The CDR3 extends over 12 amino acids. Trimming removed 5 bases from V and 6 bases from J, with 11 bases in between. Germline V CDR1 and CDR2: SGHRS, YFSETQ. The CDR3 sequence: CASSPQGAEAFF. DNA of the CDR3: TGCGCCAGCAGTCCACAGGGAGCTGAAGCTTTCTTT.

The J gene is TRBJ1-2, the V gene TRBV7-2; weak D call: TRBD1 (6 bases). The CDR3 is made up of 17 amino acids. Trimming took 5 bases from V and 4 from J, leaving 23 bases between them. Germline V gene data show CDR1 as SGHTA and CDR2 as FQGNSA. The CDR3 sequence is CASSPSRLNRESYGYTF. DNA for the CDR3: TGTGCCAGCAGCCCCTCTCGACTCAACAGGGAGAGCTATGGCTACACCTTC.

This clonotype was counted once. At one end, the junction sequence differs from germline, possibly due to a read error. The rearrangement uses TRBV6-5 and TRBJ1-2; no firm D call. Germline V CDR1 and CDR2: MNHEY, SVGAGI. The CDR3 consists of 14 residues. CDR3 loop: CASSHSPGNYGYTF. CDR3 bases: TGTGCCAGCAGTCACTCACCGGGAAACTATGGCTACACCTTC.

This clonotype is a singleton in its sample. This rearrangement joins TRBV12-3 or TRBV12-4 to TRBJ1-2; the match to TRBD1 covers 8 bases. V lost 4 bases, J lost 14 bases, and 18 bases stayed unmatched. The CDR3 has 15 residues. CDR3 in amino acids: CASSSQGALWLHLTF. CDR3 coding DNA: TGTGCCAGCAGTTCGCAGGGGGCCCTATGGCTACACCTTACCTTC.

V usage is TRBV20-1 and J usage is TRBJ2-1; D uncertain. The V end was cut by 3 bases, the J end by 8 bases, with 11 bases between. This CDR3 spans 12 amino acids. Germline assignment: CDR1 DFQATT and CDR2 SNEGSKA (reference sequence). The CDR3: CSASPRVDEQFF. CDR3 nucleotides: TGCAGTGCTAGTCCCCGGGTCGATGAGCAGTTCTTC.

This clonotype was counted between two and nine times. The chain recombines TRBV10-3 with TRBJ1-2; D call uncertain. V lost 9 bases and J 0 bases, leaving 11 bases between the germline ends. The CDR3 consists of 13 residues. Germline CDR1 is ENHRY and CDR2 is SYGVKD. The CDR3 here is CAIAHVTNYGYTF. The DNA of the CDR3 is TGTGCCATAGCTCACGTCACTAACTATGGCTACACCTTC.

The gene calls are TRBV5-1 and TRBJ2-7, with a possible D match to TRBD2 (6 bases). V lost 0 bases, J lost 2 bases, and 9 bases lay in between. The germline CDR1 and CDR2 sequences are SGHRS and YFSETQ. The CDR3 has 14 residues. This CDR3 is CASSLVGGTYEQYF. The DNA for the CDR3 is TGCGCCAGCAGCTTGGTGGGGGGAACCTACGAGCAGTACTTC.

This chain uses TRBV18 with TRBJ2-5; D ambiguous. With 0 bases removed from V and 8 bases from J, the gap between germline ends came to 7 bases. This CDR3 contains 12 residues. CDR1 and CDR2 (germline): KGHSH, LQKENI. Here the CDR3 reads CASSPPLTTQYF. DNA for the CDR3: TGTGCCAGCTCACCACCTTTGACAACCCAGTACTTC.

This clonotype is labeled as large. The V and J genes are TRBV10-3 and TRBJ1-2; TRBD1 matches at 8 bases. The CDR3 contains 16 residues. Germline CDR1 reads ENHRY; CDR2 reads SYGVKD. Unmatched junction bases numbered 10, after V lost 4 bases and J lost 3 bases. CDR3 sequence (DNA): TGTGCCATCAGTGGGACTACGGGACAGGCGTACTATGGCTACACCTTC. This encodes CAISGTTGQAYYGYTF.

This chain uses TRBV6-5 with TRBJ2-7; 7 bases line up with TRBD2. Germline V gives CDR1 MNHEY, CDR2 SVGAGI. This CDR3 comprises 15 residues. The V segment lost 2 bases and the J segment 2 bases; nucleotides outside the gene matches: 6. CDR3 loop: CASSYRLAETYEQYF. In DNA, the CDR3 is TGTGCCAGCAGTTACCGGCTAGCGGAGACCTACGAGCAGTACTTC.

The V gene is TRBV9, the J gene TRBJ2-7; 13 bases fit TRBD2. The CDR3 is made up of 18 amino acids. The germline gives CDR1 SGDLS, CDR2 YYNGEE. J lost 1 base, V lost 0 bases, and 7 bases had no gene match. CDR3 nucleotide sequence: TGTGCCAGCAGCGTAGGGGTAACTAGCGGGGGGGAGTCCTACGAGCAGTACTTC. Amino acids: CASSVGVTSGGESYEQYF.

This clonotype was seen just once. The chain links TRBV6-1 to TRBJ1-1; no clear D. CDR3 length equals 14 residues. With 8 bases removed from V and 3 bases from J, the gap between germline ends came to 16 bases. Germline V gene sequence: CDR1 MNHNS, CDR2 SASEGT. CDR3 bases: TGTGCCAGCCCCGCCGGGGTCCCGGACACTGAAGCTTTCTTT. It encodes CASPAGVPDTEAFF.

This chain uses TRBV29-1 with TRBJ1-2, with 9 bases that match TRBD1. Per the germline V gene, CDR1 is SQVTM and CDR2 is ANQGSEA. This CDR3 comprises 15 residues. V was clipped by 6 bases and J by 7 bases; unmatched bases: 15. The CDR3 sequence is CSVGGSGTGSSGYTF. CDR3 in DNA: TGCAGCGTGGGCGGATCCGGGACAGGGTCTTCTGGCTACACCTTC.

The chain carries TRBV7-9 and TRBJ1-2; 7 bases line up with TRBD1. The CDR3 totals 13 residues. With 1 base clipped from V and 5 bases from J, the junction kept 1 base outside the gene matches. From germline, CDR1 is SEHNR and CDR2 FQNEAQ (reference sequence). This CDR3 is CASSLVQGYGYTF. The CDR3 region has the DNA TGTGCCAGCAGCTTAGTACAGGGGTATGGCTACACCTTC.

This chain uses TRBV20-1 with TRBJ1-2; 12 bases fit TRBD1. Trimming removed 4 bases from V and 3 bases from J; junction bases left unmatched: 6. CDR1 is DFQATT and CDR2 is SNEGSKA in the germline V gene (reference sequence). The CDR3 loop spans 15 amino acids. DNA of the CDR3: TGCAGTGCTAACCCGGGACAGGGGGCATACTATGGCTACACCTTC. Translated: CSANPGQGAYYGYTF.

This rearrangement joins TRBV5-4 to TRBJ1-5; D ambiguous. Trimming stripped 4 bases from V and 0 bases from J, with 17 bases between. This CDR3 spans 17 amino acids. CDR1 is SGHNT and CDR2 is YYREEE in the germline V gene (reference sequence). The CDR3 sequence: CASSRHTYKYSNQPQHF. CDR3 nucleotide sequence: TGTGCCAGCAGCAGGCACACGTATAAGTATAGCAATCAGCCCCAGCATTTT. The entire variable domain, with the rest obtained from reference TRBV5-4 and TRBJ1-5, is as follows: ETGVTQSPTHLIKTRGQQVTLRCSSQSGHNTVSWYQQALGQGPQFIFQYYREEENGRGNFPPRFSGLQFPNYSSELNVNALELDDSALYLCASSRHTYKYSNQPQHFGDGTRLSIL.